This T cell receptor (beta chain) was identified during a study of T cell repertoires in cytomegalovirus infection. Study background: HLA-B-restricted CMV epitopes that are well studied, plus recently identified HLA-C-restricted ones, were used by the study.

The CDR3 contains 10 residues. V lost 8 bases and J 3 bases, leaving 4 bases between the germline ends. The germline V gene encodes CDR1 MNHNS and CDR2 SASEGT. TCRdb re-analysed the reads in MiXCR, keeping a single row per CDR3 protein. The sample gives fewer than 650,000 distinct CDR3 sequences, about 39% of which show up once; 48% is in the top ten. Regarding this clonotype: The antigen is not known.

This chain joins TRBV6-1 and TRBJ1-1; D uncertain. The sample consisted of cultured PBMCs, taken from culture after CMV antigen stimulation. The source is a human donor in good health (CMV status not recorded). Some clones in this sample may be carry-over from other donors' samples. The CDR3 DNA reads as TGTGCCAGCTATTACACTGAAGCTTTCTTT. It codes for CASYYTEAFF.